The next 18 T cell receptor beta chains were all read from a single sample in a study of blood T cell repertoires in COVID-19. This table comes from immunoSEQ multiplex PCR, and its TCRdb copy is limited to in-frame clones, with some not included. The sample carries 200,000 to 250,000 clones, roughly 83% recorded once. Sequenced input: peripheral blood. These receptors all come from a woman of 80 years or more with COVID-19, enrolled during active disease.

V gene TRBV9 combines with J gene TRBJ1-3; D not resolved. The germline V gene has CDR1 SGDLS and CDR2 YYNGEE. The CDR3 consists of 13 residues. V lost 2 bases and J 2 bases, leaving 5 bases between the germline ends. CDR3 sequence (DNA): TGTGCCAGCAGCGTTCTCCCTGGAAACACCATATATTTT. Translating it yields CASSVLPGNTIYF.

The V call is TRBV7-9, the J call TRBJ1-4; D uncertain. CDR3 length equals 14 residues. Trimming cost V 11 bases and J 0 bases, with 13 bases left between them. CDR1 is SEHNR and CDR2 is FQNEAQ in the germline V gene (reference sequence). This chain's CDR3 is CAGSGRATNEKLFF. The CDR3 nucleotides are TGTGCCGGGTCCGGGAGGGCAACTAATGAAAAACTGTTTTTT.

The chain recombines TRBV28 with TRBJ2-7; no firm D call. The CDR3 is 14 amino acids. The ends were cut back, 7 bases at V and 2 bases at J, with 15 bases in the middle. CDR1 MDHEN and CDR2 SYDVKM come from the germline V gene. CDR3 amino acids: CASTLRPAAYEQYF. CDR3 bases: TGTGCCAGCACACTCAGGCCGGCCGCCTACGAGCAGTACTTC.

The rearrangement joins TRBV5-4 to TRBJ2-3; D uncertain. V was clipped by 4 bases and J by 1 base, with 19 bases between them. From germline, CDR1 is SGHNT and CDR2 YYREEE (reference sequence). The CDR3 runs 17 residues. The DNA of the CDR3 is TGTGCCAGCAGCCGACTCGAGGCGTCCCCTGGCACAGATACGCAGTATTTT. Translated: CASSRLEASPGTDTQYF.

The chain joins TRBV2 to TRBJ1-5; 10 bases align to TRBD1. V lost 6 bases and J lost 11; bases outside the gene matches: 4. This CDR3 has 12 residues. Germline V gene lookup returns CDR1 SNHLY and CDR2 FYNNEI. The chain's CDR3 is CASRTGGTAQHF. The DNA for the CDR3 is TGTGCCAGCAGGACAGGGGGCACGGCCCAGCATTTT.

The V gene is TRBV11-2, the J gene TRBJ1-3; D uncertain. In germline, CDR1 is SGHAT, CDR2 FQNNGV. This CDR3 has 13 residues. The germline V and J ends were trimmed by 4 bases and 2 bases, with 6 bases remaining between them. The CDR3 loop reads CASSSGPGNTIYF. The DNA for the CDR3 is TGTGCCAGCAGCTCGGGTCCTGGAAACACCATATATTTT.

The V call is TRBV4-1, the J call TRBJ1-3; TRBD1 matches at 7 bases. The CDR3 has 16 residues. V gave up 1 base and J gave up 1 base; unmatched junction bases: 4. Germline loops: CDR1 MGHRA, CDR2 YSYEKL. The CDR3 nucleotides are TGCGCCAGCAGCCAAGCAAAGGGGGCATCTGGAAACACCATATATTTT. It encodes CASSQAKGASGNTIYF.

The J gene is TRBJ1-6, the V gene TRBV5-8; TRBD1 matches 12 bases. Losses at the gene ends were 4 bases for V and 1 base for J; bases not matched to a gene: 6. The CDR3 length is 18 residues. The germline CDR1 and CDR2 sequences are SGHTS and YDEGEE. The CDR3 sequence is CASSPGTGGYSYNSPLHF. As DNA, the CDR3 is TGTGCCAGCAGCCCCGGGACAGGGGGCTATTCCTATAATTCACCCCTCCACTTT.

V usage is TRBV3-1 (or the pseudogene TRBV3-2) and J usage is TRBJ1-4; D may be TRBD1 (6 bases). From germline, CDR1 is LGHDT and CDR2 YNNKEL (reference sequence). This CDR3 has 15 amino acids. Trimming took off 4 bases at V and 13 bases at J, with 22 bases between the two ends. The CDR3 nucleotides are TGTGCCAGCAGCCCGTTCGGGACCGACGGCAGGGGACTGTTTTTT. Protein product: CASSPFGTDGRGLFF.

The chain is built from TRBV24-1 and TRBJ2-3; D may be TRBD1 (6 bases). The CDR3 covers 15 residues. V shed 9 bases and J shed 3 bases, with 18 bases lying between them. Germline values: CDR1 KGHDR, CDR2 SFDVKD. CDR3 residues: CATRGGPTGTDTQYF. The DNA of the CDR3 is TGTGCCACCCGAGGGGGACCCACTGGTACAGATACGCAGTATTTT.

This rearrangement joins TRBV6-1 to TRBJ1-5; D ambiguous. Trimming took off 3 bases at V and 3 bases at J, with 6 bases between the two ends. The CDR3 contains 13 residues. Germline V CDR1 and CDR2: MNHNS, SASEGT. The CDR3: CASSDGYNQPQHF. The CDR3 DNA is TGTGCCAGCAGTGACGGGTACAATCAGCCCCAGCATTTT.

This clone appeared a single time. This rearrangement joins TRBV5-4 to TRBJ2-1, with TRBD2 as a possible D gene (6 bases). The V end was cut by 0 bases, the J end by 7 bases, with 17 bases between. The germline V gene has CDR1 SGHNT and CDR2 YYREEE (reference sequence). This CDR3 is 16 amino acids long. DNA of the CDR3: TGTGCCAGCAGCTTGGTTGCGGGGTCTACAACGAATGAGCAGTTCTTC. It codes for CASSLVAGSTTNEQFF.

This clone was counted a single time. V and J are TRBV14 and TRBJ2-7, with a possible D match to TRBD2 (5 bases). Looked up from germline, CDR1 is SGHDN and CDR2 is FVKESK. CDR3 length: 13 amino acids. The V end lost 6 bases, the J end lost 3 bases, and 12 bases lay between the germline ends. The CDR3 sequence: CASSYGRGYEQYV. Here the CDR3 DNA reads TGTGCCAGCAGTTACGGACGGGGCTACGAGCAGTACGTC.

The rearrangement joins TRBV7-9 to TRBJ1-5; 9 bases match TRBD1. V lost 5 bases and J lost 1; bases outside the gene matches: 15. Germline V gives CDR1 SEHNR, CDR2 FQNEAQ (reference sequence). The CDR3 totals 19 residues. Here the CDR3 reads CASSPGQGRREASNQPQHF. CDR3 bases: TGTGCCAGCAGCCCGGGACAGGGCCGACGGGAGGCCAGCAATCAGCCCCAGCATTTT.

The chain joins TRBV18 to TRBJ1-2; D is unresolved. V lost 6 bases and J lost 11, with 19 bases in between. Per germline, CDR1 KGHSH and CDR2 LQKENI. The CDR3 has 13 residues. Here the CDR3 DNA reads TGTGCCAGCTCCCTCAACCGCGACGGACTTTACACCTTC. Translating gives CASSLNRDGLYTF. Combining the CDR3 with reference TRBV18 and TRBJ1-2 gives the whole variable domain NAGVMQNPRHLVRRRGQEARLRCSPMKGHSHVYWYRQLPEEGLKFMVYLQKENIIDESGMPKERFSAEFPKEGPSILRIQQVVRGDSAAYFCASSLNRDGLYTFGSGTRLTVV.

The rearrangement links TRBV27 to TRBJ2-7; D might be TRBD1 (5 bases). CDR1 and CDR2 (germline): MNHEY, SMNVEV (reference sequence). The CDR3 runs 15 residues. V lost 3 bases to trimming and J lost 2 bases, with 14 bases between them. The CDR3 sequence is CASSLDTPGTYEQYF. The CDR3 nucleotides are TGTGCCAGCAGTTTGGACACCCCGGGCACCTACGAGCAGTACTTC.

V usage is TRBV18 and J usage is TRBJ2-5; D perhaps matches TRBD2 (7 bases). CDR1 is KGHSH and CDR2 is LQKENI in the germline V gene. The ends were cut back, 2 bases at V and 2 bases at J, with 12 bases in the middle. This CDR3 has 15 amino acids. As DNA, the CDR3 is TGTGCCAGCTCACCAGAGGGGGGGCGTCAAGAGACCCAGTACTTC. This codes for CASSPEGGRQETQYF.

This clone has a handful of counts. The chain recombines TRBV24-1 with TRBJ2-3, with a tentative D call TRBD2 (6 bases). The V end was cut by 4 bases, the J end by 0 bases, with 13 bases between. The CDR3 consists of 16 residues. Germline loops: CDR1 KGHDR, CDR2 SFDVKD. Here the CDR3 DNA reads TGTGCCACCAGTGACGGGGGACCTGCTAGCACAGATACGCAGTATTTT. This sequence encodes CATSDGGPASTDTQYF.